A single sample is the source of the 14 T cell receptor beta chains below, sequenced in a study of OX40 agonist ivuxolimab in advanced cancers. Here immunoSEQ multiplex PCR was the method, and the copy in TCRdb shows in-frame clones only, minus some. The sample consists of more than 70,000 clones, over 75% of them appearing once. This specimen was CD4+ or CD8+ T cells sorted from blood, taken in a trial of the OX40 agonist ivuxolimab. Receptors originate from an adult with an advanced solid tumor such as melanoma, head and neck, liver or kidney cancer.

The rearrangement links TRBV4-1 to TRBJ2-5; TRBD2 aligns across 7 bases. After removal of 0 bases from V and 5 bases from J, the junction contained 6 bases not matched to a gene. CDR1 is MGHRA and CDR2 is YSYEKL in the germline V gene. The CDR3 has 15 amino acids. The CDR3 reads CASSQEGRGTETQYF. The CDR3 DNA follows: TGCGCCAGCAGCCAAGAAGGGCGGGGGACGGAGACCCAGTACTTC.

Comment on this clone: A junction end diverges from the germline sequence, so it may reflect a read error. This chain links TRBV27 with TRBJ1-2; D might be TRBD1 (5 bases). Germline CDR1 MNHEY, CDR2 SMNVEV (reference sequence). The CDR3 runs 16 residues. In nucleotides, the CDR3 is TGTGCCAGCAGTGCAAACCGGGGCAAGGTCTTCTATGGCTACACTTTC. Encoded protein: CASSANRGKVFYGYTF.

The V gene is TRBV27, the J gene TRBJ1-2, with 8 bases lining up with TRBD1. J was trimmed by 5 bases and V by 5 bases; bases with no gene match: 4. Germline-derived CDR1 and CDR2 are MNHEY and SMNVEV (reference sequence). The CDR3 covers 13 residues. CDR3 loop: CASSPRTGYGYTF. CDR3 DNA: TGTGCCAGCAGTCCGAGGACAGGGTATGGCTACACCTTC.

CDR3 amino acids: CASSYDRNTEAFF. The CDR3 DNA follows: TGTGCCAGCAGTTACGACAGGAACACTGAAGCTTTCTTT. The rearrangement uses TRBV27 and TRBJ1-1, with D perhaps TRBD1 (5 bases). Germline values: CDR1 MNHEY, CDR2 SMNVEV (reference sequence). The V gene lost 4 bases and the J gene lost 1 base, with 7 bases spanning the gap. The CDR3 totals 13 residues.

The V and J genes are TRBV18 and TRBJ1-2, with 8 bases matching TRBD1. This CDR3 has 15 residues. CDR1 is KGHSH and CDR2 is LQKENI in the germline V gene. V gave up 3 bases and J gave up 2 bases; unmatched junction bases: 5. This chain's CDR3 is CASSPDSGGNYGYTF. In nucleotides, the CDR3 is TGTGCCAGCTCACCGGACTCAGGGGGCAACTATGGCTACACCTTC.

The chain employs TRBV18 and TRBJ1-3; no firm D call. Trimming shortened V by 6 bases and J by 0 bases, and 15 bases separated the two germline ends. The germline CDR1 and CDR2 sequences are KGHSH and LQKENI. The CDR3 runs to 16 residues. In DNA, the CDR3 is TGTGCCAGCTCCTTGGGCCCGCCGAGCTCTGGAAACACCATATATTTT. Its protein product is CASSLGPPSSGNTIYF.

This chain joins TRBV5-8 and TRBJ2-3; no definite D call. The CDR3 runs to 13 residues. Between the trimmed V and J ends, which lost 2 bases and 1 base, there was a span of 5 bases. Germline V gene data show CDR1 as SGHTS and CDR2 as YDEGEE. The CDR3 DNA follows: TGTGCCAGCAGCTTCCGGGGCACAGATACGCAGTATTTT. The encoded protein is CASSFRGTDTQYF.

This clone appeared a single time. CDR3 DNA sequence: TGTGCCAGCAGCCAAGACCGGGATGGGGCCAACGTCCTGACTTTC. Its translation: CASSQDRDGANVLTF. The chain has TRBV4-2 and TRBJ2-6; D is possibly TRBD2 (5 bases). Germline values: CDR1 LGHNA, CDR2 YNFKEQ. Between the trimmed V and J ends, which lost 0 bases and 3 bases, there was a span of 6 bases. The CDR3 totals 15 residues.

The V and J genes are TRBV25-1 and TRBJ2-1; D unresolved. Trimming cost V 5 bases and J 2 bases, with 13 bases left between them. The CDR3 sequence is 15 residues long. Germline CDR1 MGHDK, CDR2 SYGVNS. CDR3 sequence reads: CASSSGVLAYNEQFF. CDR3 DNA sequence: TGTGCCAGCAGTTCTGGGGTTCTCGCCTACAATGAGCAGTTCTTC.

This clone was picked up one time. This rearrangement joins TRBV29-1 to TRBJ1-1, with D unresolved. The CDR3 is 10 amino acids. The germline V gene has CDR1 SQVTM and CDR2 ANQGSEA. Trimming took 3 bases from V and 4 from J, leaving 3 bases between them. The CDR3 loop reads CSVDATEAFF. The CDR3 DNA sequence: TGCAGCGTTGATGCCACTGAAGCTTTCTTT.

The DNA for the CDR3 is TGTGCCAGTAGTACCCGAGGGGCGGGAGGCCCCTACAATGAGCAGTTCTTC. Protein product: CASSTRGAGGPYNEQFF. The gene calls are TRBV19 and TRBJ2-1, with 8 nucleotides matching TRBD2. This CDR3 has 17 residues. The J segment lost 2 bases and the V segment lost 4 bases, leaving 10 bases of the junction unmatched. Germline CDR1 is LNHDA and CDR2 is SQIVND (reference sequence).

The chain links TRBV5-1 to TRBJ1-1; D not resolved. V was trimmed by 1 base and J by 2 bases, leaving 6 bases between them. CDR3 length: 13 amino acids. Germline V lookup: CDR1 SGHRS, CDR2 YFSETQ. CDR3 nucleotides: TGCGCCAGCAGCTTGTCAAGAAACACTGAAGCTTTCTTT. Its translation: CASSLSRNTEAFF. Supplemented by reference TRBV5-1 and TRBJ1-1, the full variable domain reads KAGVTQTPRYLIKTRGQQVTLSCSPISGHRSVSWYQQTPGQGLQFLFEYFSETQRNKGNFPGRFSGRQFSNSRSEMNVSTLELGDSALYLCASSLSRNTEAFFGQGTRLTVV.

The rearrangement links TRBV7-6 to TRBJ2-1; D is unclear. Germline V gene data show CDR1 as SGHVS and CDR2 as FNYEAQ. The V end lost 3 bases, the J end lost 5 bases, and 8 bases lay between the germline ends. CDR3 length: 13 residues. DNA of the CDR3: TGTGCCAGCAGCTTTACCGAGAACAATGAGCAGTTCTTC. Encoded protein: CASSFTENNEQFF.

The genes are TRBV5-1 and TRBJ2-5; 8 nucleotides match TRBD2. The CDR3 runs 15 residues. The ends lost 0 bases at V and 1 base at J; junction bases unmatched: 2. Germline lookup yields CDR1 SGHRS and CDR2 YFSETQ. CDR3 bases: TGCGCCAGCAGCTTGGACGGGAGGGCCCAAGAGACCCAGTACTTC. Translation gives CASSLDGRAQETQYF.